The 26 T cell receptor beta chains below all came from one sample that was sequenced in a study of spatial heterogeneity in lung cancer. Using its own MiXCR run on the 5' RACE reads, TCRdb lists one record per CDR3 protein. The table shows 95,000 to 120,000 distinct CDR3 sequences, with roughly 10% occurring only once. The time point denotes: blood at routine non-recurrence follow-up after resection. The sequenced sample was PBMCs, obtained at follow-up. These receptors were taken from a female donor with early-stage non-small cell lung cancer.

The rearrangement joins TRBV7-9 to TRBJ2-1, with 7 bases lining up with TRBD2. The germline V gene encodes CDR1 SEHNR and CDR2 FQNEAQ (reference sequence). The CDR3 has 14 residues. V shed 5 bases, J shed 8 bases, and the junction held 9 bases outside the gene matches. The CDR3 here is CASSLTSDLDEQFF. The CDR3 region has the DNA TGTGCCAGCAGCCTCACTAGCGACCTAGATGAGCAGTTCTTC.

Of note for this clonotype: Germline and junction disagree at one end, which may indicate a read error. The gene calls are TRBV28 and TRBJ1-1, with a weak D call TRBD1 (5 bases). The CDR3 spans 16 residues. Germline-derived CDR1 and CDR2 are MDHEN and SYDVKM. This CDR3 reads CASSPWGGFGNSEAFF. CDR3 coding DNA: TGTGCCAGCAGCCCTTGGGGGGGATTTGGGAACTCTGAAGCTTTCTTT.

The chain has TRBV24-1 and TRBJ2-7, with D possibly called TRBD1 or TRBD2 (6 bases each). Between the trimmed V and J ends, which lost 7 bases and 5 bases, there was a span of 14 bases. The CDR3 has 13 amino acids. Germline-derived CDR1 and CDR2 are KGHDR and SFDVKD. CDR3 sequence: CATSNPGAHEQYF. The CDR3 nucleotides read TGTGCCACCAGCAATCCGGGGGCCCACGAGCAGTACTTC.

Many counts were recorded for this clonotype. The rearrangement links TRBV7-2 to TRBJ2-7; 8 positions agree with TRBD2. This CDR3 has 15 residues. The ends lost 5 bases at V and 3 bases at J; junction bases unmatched: 9. Germline CDR1 reads SGHTA; CDR2 reads FQGNSA. CDR3: CASSPQIAGNYEQYF. CDR3 DNA: TGTGCCAGCAGCCCCCAAATAGCGGGAAACTACGAGCAGTACTTC.

This clonotype turned up a few times. V and J are TRBV4-3 and TRBJ2-4, with TRBD1 matching over 8 bases. This CDR3 spans 18 amino acids. Germline loops: CDR1 LGHNA, CDR2 YSLEER. Trimming took 6 bases from V and 0 from J; bases not matched to a gene: 13. The CDR3 loop is CASSPTDRGELAKNIQYF. As DNA, the CDR3 is TGCGCCAGCAGTCCAACCGACAGGGGTGAACTAGCCAAAAACATTCAGTACTTC.

This clonotype was counted at least ten times. The chain couples TRBV5-4 to TRBJ1-1; the D is unclear. Germline values: CDR1 SGHNT, CDR2 YYREEE (reference sequence). The V and J ends lost 1 base and 2 bases respectively, with 15 bases between them. CDR3 length equals 16 residues. CDR3 coding DNA: TGTGCCAGCAGCTTGCCTTTGATGGGGATTAACACTGAAGCTTTCTTT. This encodes CASSLPLMGINTEAFF.

This clonotype was seen a handful of times. The gene calls are TRBV18 and TRBJ1-1; 8 bases match TRBD1. Germline loops: CDR1 KGHSH, CDR2 LQKENI. V trimming: 5 bases; J trimming: 1 base; junction bases outside the gene matches: 6. CDR3 length equals 15 residues. The CDR3 sequence is CASSGPGTGNTEAFF. CDR3 in DNA: TGTGCCAGCTCAGGACCCGGGACAGGGAACACTGAAGCTTTCTTT.

This chain links TRBV29-1 with TRBJ1-3; D unresolved. This CDR3 has 13 residues. Germline loops: CDR1 SQVTM, CDR2 ANQGSEA. V dropped 4 bases and J dropped 1 base, with 8 bases sitting between them. The DNA of the CDR3 is TGCAGCGTTGGCGAGATATCTGGAAACACCATATATTTT. As protein: CSVGEISGNTIYF.

The chain uses TRBV6-2 or TRBV6-3 and TRBJ2-4; 8 nucleotides match TRBD2. The V segment lost 4 bases and the J segment 9 bases; nucleotides outside the gene matches: 14. This CDR3 is 16 amino acids long. The germline CDR1 and CDR2 sequences are MNHEY and SVGEGT. The CDR3 DNA is TGTGCCAGCAGTTTCATCAATCGGACTAGCCACTTCATTCAGTACTTC. This sequence encodes CASSFINRTSHFIQYF.

The rearrangement uses TRBV28 and TRBJ2-6; D is uncertain. Germline CDR1 reads MDHEN; CDR2 reads SYDVKM. V lost 6 bases and J lost 0, with 6 bases in between. CDR3 length equals 14 residues. The CDR3 DNA reads as TGTGCCAGCAGGGTGTTCTCTGGGGCCAACGTCCTGACTTTC. Amino acids: CASRVFSGANVLTF.

The rearrangement uses TRBV7-2 and TRBJ2-3; D ambiguous. Germline values: CDR1 SGHTA, CDR2 FQGNSA. CDR3 length: 12 amino acids. V was clipped by 5 bases and J by 6 bases, with 9 bases between them. The CDR3 coding sequence is TGTGCCAGCAGCCCGACATTCGATACGCAGTATTTT. Translated, it gives CASSPTFDTQYF.

This clonotype was counted ten times or more. V is TRBV20-1 and J is TRBJ2-4, with 9 bases matching TRBD2. Losses at the gene ends were 0 bases for V and 5 bases for J; bases not matched to a gene: 5. The CDR3 loop spans 15 amino acids. The germline V gene encodes CDR1 DFQATT and CDR2 SNEGSKA (reference sequence). The CDR3 bases are TGCAGTGCTAGAGAGTCTTTAGCGGGAGAAAACATTCAGTACTTC. It translates to CSARESLAGENIQYF.

The chain combines TRBV30 with TRBJ1-6; D not resolved. Trimming cost V 0 bases and J 5 bases, with 8 bases left between them. CDR1 is GTSNPN and CDR2 is SVGIG in the germline V gene (reference sequence). The CDR3 covers 14 residues. In nucleotides, the CDR3 is TGTGCCTGGAGTGTAAATTGGGATAATTCACCCCTCCACTTT. This codes for CAWSVNWDNSPLHF.

This chain uses TRBV11-3 with TRBJ2-5, with TRBD2 matching over 15 bases. The germline V gene has CDR1 SGHNT and CDR2 YENEEA. Losses at the gene ends were 4 bases for V and 5 bases for J; bases not matched to a gene: 8. The CDR3 sequence is 17 residues long. The CDR3 DNA reads as TGTGCCAGCAGCTCCGGACTAGCGGGAGGGACTGTGGAGACCCAGTACTTC. This encodes CASSSGLAGGTVETQYF.

In this sample, this clonotype turned up many times. The V call is TRBV7-9, the J call TRBJ2-7, with a tentative D call TRBD2 (6 bases). The CDR3 sequence is 13 residues long. The V gene's germline CDR1 is SEHNR and CDR2 FQNEAQ (reference sequence). The V end was cut by 3 bases, the J end by 3 bases, with 9 bases between. CDR3 loop: CASSLGRSYEQYF. The CDR3 nucleotides are TGTGCCAGCAGCTTGGGGAGGAGCTACGAGCAGTACTTC.

In its sample, this clonotype was seen a few times. This chain connects TRBV6-2 or TRBV6-3 to TRBJ1-2, with TRBD1 as a possible D gene (6 bases). V was shortened by 2 bases and J by 6 bases, with 16 bases between the two germline ends. The germline V gene encodes CDR1 MNHEY and CDR2 SVGEGT. The CDR3 covers 15 residues. CDR3 DNA: TGTGCCAGCAGTTACCGTTGGACAGATGGGGATGGCTACACCTTC. It is translated as CASSYRWTDGDGYTF.

The chain joins TRBV27 to TRBJ1-5, with a possible D match to TRBD1 (5 bases). CDR3 length: 15 residues. The ends were cut back, 5 bases at V and 7 bases at J, with 18 bases in the middle. CDR1 and CDR2 from the germline V gene are MNHEY and SMNVEV (reference sequence). The CDR3 region has the DNA TGTGCCAGCAGTCCCGGGACTCCTGGAGGGCAGCCCCAGCATTTT. Translated, it gives CASSPGTPGGQPQHF.

This clonotype has only a few counts. This rearrangement joins TRBV4-3 to TRBJ2-1; 11 bases map to TRBD2. There are 16 residues in the CDR3. CDR1 LGHNA and CDR2 YSLEER come from the germline V gene. Unmatched junction bases numbered 9, after V lost 4 bases and J lost 7 bases. For the CDR3, the DNA is TGCGCCAGCAGCCTCGCGACTAGCGGGAAGTATAATGAGCAGTTCTTC. Protein product: CASSLATSGKYNEQFF.

This clonotype was detected ten times or more. V gene TRBV7-9 combines with J gene TRBJ1-2; weak D call: TRBD1 (5 bases). The CDR3 contains 14 residues. V shed 1 base and J shed 4 bases, with 10 bases lying between them. Germline loops: CDR1 SEHNR, CDR2 FQNEAQ (reference sequence). CDR3 residues: CASSLVQDFYGYTF. The CDR3 nucleotides are TGTGCCAGCAGCTTAGTACAGGACTTCTATGGCTACACCTTC.

This clonotype was detected ten times or more. The gene calls are TRBV18 and TRBJ1-1; D uncertain. CDR3 length equals 14 residues. Germline values: CDR1 KGHSH, CDR2 LQKENI. V was shortened by 0 bases and J by 2 bases, with 7 bases between the two germline ends. The CDR3 DNA is TGTGCCAGCTCACCACCGAGCAGAAACACTGAAGCTTTCTTT. Translating gives CASSPPSRNTEAFF.

This clonotype has a count of ten or more. The V and J genes are TRBV6-2 or TRBV6-3 and TRBJ2-7; 9 bases map to TRBD2. The CDR3 sequence is 17 residues long. Germline V CDR1 and CDR2: MNHEY, SVGEGT. The V gene end was trimmed by 0 bases and the J gene end by 0 bases; junction bases not matched to a gene: 6. For the CDR3, the DNA is TGTGCCAGCAGTTACTCGACTAGCGGACGACACTCCTACGAGCAGTACGTC. It translates to CASSYSTSGRHSYEQYV.

V is TRBV6-5 and J is TRBJ1-1; 9 nucleotides align to TRBD1. CDR3 size: 13 residues. V shed 5 bases and J 8 bases; nucleotides not matched to a gene: 6. Per germline, CDR1 MNHEY and CDR2 SVGAGI. This chain's CDR3 is CASSPPGTGEAFF. In nucleotides, the CDR3 is TGTGCCAGCAGTCCCCCCGGGACAGGGGAAGCTTTCTTT.

V gene TRBV5-4 combines with J gene TRBJ1-1; no definite D call. The germline V and J ends were trimmed by 5 bases and 6 bases, with 17 bases remaining between them. Germline V gene sequence: CDR1 SGHNT, CDR2 YYREEE (reference sequence). This CDR3 has 14 amino acids. The CDR3 DNA reads as TGTGCCAGCAGGAAGGAAGCAACCGCTGCTGAAGCTTTCTTT. It is translated as CASRKEATAAEAFF.

The V and J genes are TRBV7-9 and TRBJ1-6, with a possible D match to TRBD1 (6 bases). CDR3 length equals 15 residues. The germline V gene has CDR1 SEHNR and CDR2 FQNEAQ (reference sequence). V shed 4 bases and J shed 10 bases, with 17 bases lying between them. The CDR3 sequence is CASSSRQGTGSPLHF. The CDR3 region has the DNA TGTGCCAGCAGCTCCCGGCAGGGGACTGGGTCACCCCTCCACTTT.

This clonotype was picked up a small number of times. This sequence joins TRBV9 and TRBJ2-6; no reliable D call. Germline values: CDR1 SGDLS, CDR2 YYNGEE. The CDR3 length is 15 residues. V lost 1 base to trimming and J lost 4 bases, with 9 bases between them. The CDR3 region has the DNA TGTGCCAGCAGCGTACGACAATCAGGGGCCAACGTCCTGACTTTC. This translates into CASSVRQSGANVLTF. Full variable domain (missing parts from reference TRBV9 and TRBJ2-6): DSGVTQTPKHLITATGQRVTLRCSPRSGDLSVYWYQQSLDQGLQFLIQYYNGEERAKGNILERFSAQQFPDLHSELNLSSLELGDSALYFCASSVRQSGANVLTFGAGSRLTVL.

This clonotype was seen repeatedly, ten times or more. The rearrangement joins TRBV4-2 to TRBJ2-5, with D unclear. There are 13 residues in the CDR3. V was cut by 3 bases and J by 5 bases, with 10 bases left in between. Germline CDR1 is LGHNA and CDR2 is YNFKEQ. The CDR3 coding sequence is TGTGCCAGCAGCCAGCGAGATCGCGAGACCCAGTACTTC. As protein: CASSQRDRETQYF.